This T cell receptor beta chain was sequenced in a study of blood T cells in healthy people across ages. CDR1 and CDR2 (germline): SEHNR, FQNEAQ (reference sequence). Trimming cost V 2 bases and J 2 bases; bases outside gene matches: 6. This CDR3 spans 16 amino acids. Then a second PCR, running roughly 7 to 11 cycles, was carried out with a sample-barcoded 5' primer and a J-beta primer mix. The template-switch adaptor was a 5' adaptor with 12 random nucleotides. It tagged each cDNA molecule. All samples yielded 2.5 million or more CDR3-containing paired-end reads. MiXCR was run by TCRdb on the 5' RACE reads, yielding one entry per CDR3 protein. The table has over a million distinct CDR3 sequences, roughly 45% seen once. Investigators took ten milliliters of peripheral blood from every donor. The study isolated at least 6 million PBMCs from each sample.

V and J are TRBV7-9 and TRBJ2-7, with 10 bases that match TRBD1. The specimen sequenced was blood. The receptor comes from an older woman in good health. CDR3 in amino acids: CASSLSSGTGAYEQYF. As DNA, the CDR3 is TGTGCCAGCAGCTTATCTTCCGGGACAGGGGCCTACGAGCAGTACTTC.